The TCR beta chain described here comes from a study of T-cell memory formation after mild COVID-19 (dated by TCRdb to the early 2020s). Notes on the research overall: TCR sequence clusters from the two donors were largely donor specific. In a couple of donors, T-cell clones that expanded and contracted after mild COVID-19 were followed by sequencing TCRalpha and TCRbeta repertoires longitudinally. Two young, previously healthy adult volunteers made up the cohort, one male and one female.

The germline V gene (reference sequence) supplies CDR1 DFQATT and CDR2 SNEGSKA. Its CDR3 holds 15 amino acids, cysteine through phenylalanine. Kept here is only the CDR3 DNA, which spans 45 bases and is read in frame from base 1. V and J are truncated by 0 bases and 0 bases respectively, leaving an intervening sequence of 10 bases. Ficoll-Paque density gradient centrifugation was used to isolate PBMCs. Overall study outcomes, separate from this receptor: SARS-CoV-2 specificity of the second-wave clones peaking on day 37 was not confirmed. Contracting CD4+ clones were located mainly in the CM and EM memory subsets, whereas CD8+ clones were found to be enriched in EMRA. Some responding clones were detected in pre-infection memory, suggesting pre-existing cross-reactive memory T cells joined the SARS-CoV-2 response. The study included only two mild cases, and larger cohorts that include severe cases with pre-infection samples were judged to be necessary. Clones that contracted from day 15 to 85 showed balanced CD4/CD8 phenotypes, whereas a second wave of clones that expanded from day 15 to 37 leaned towards CD4+.

Details on this clonotype: This clone's antigen is unknown. Base qualities are not provided; no much larger clone lies one nucleotide away.

The sample was run on an Illumina NovaSeq 6000. cDNA libraries for TCRalpha and TCRbeta were prepared by 5'RACE using constant-segment primers, with sample barcodes and unique molecular identifiers added. RNA was extracted from every sample with Trizol reagent. Libraries were amplified in two PCR steps, with a second sample barcode and Illumina TruSeq adapters added in the second step. Sequencing of the libraries was done on an Illumina NovaSeq, producing 2 x 150 bp paired-end reads. In the paper's pipeline: Reads were demultiplexed and collapsed into UMI-guided consensus sequences with migec v1.2.7. Using mixcr v2.1.11, UMI consensuses were aligned to TRA and TRB V and J templates and then assembled into clonotypes. A clonotype was counted as expanded or contracted only when both edgeR and NoisET called the clonotype significant, with the noise models trained on biological replicates. edgeR calls used a false discovery rate-adjusted p below 0.01 and a log2 fold-change threshold of 1. As an exploratory analysis of dynamics, max-normalized trajectories of the 1000 most abundant clonotypes were examined by PCA with hierarchical clustering. Separately sequenced CD4+ and CD8+ repertoires were used to assign the CD4 or CD8 phenotype of responding clones. TCRdb reprocessing: public reads trimmed at Q25 with fastp, clones called with MiXCR, in-frame beta chains kept. Rows are unified per CDR3 protein, each entry keeping the most common DNA and genes. In this record, the V and J calls reflect TCRdb's handling and not the investigators' own analysis. The sample records approximately 340,000 distinct CDR3 sequences, roughly 13% of which are singletons. The ten top clones hold over 20% of the sample.

The TCR sequence derives from a young man who had mild COVID-19 (a few samples of this study predate the infection). The sample titles of this study are shuffled in the database, so cell type and time point are left out; the donor was told from shared clones. Source material: PBMCs or a T cell subset sorted from them (not recorded which). The rearrangement combines TRBV20-1 with TRBJ2-3; there is no confident call for the D gene. The DNA is TGCAGTGCTAGAGAATCCACTACTAGCACAGATACGCAGTATTTT. Its amino acids are CSARESTTSTDTQYF.